The present entry profiles one TCR beta chain with its context. The antigen this receptor binds is unknown. Per-base qualities were not stored, and no clone one base away is much larger. These data are taken from a study of cytomegalovirus exposure and HLA in healthy donors (dated by TCRdb to about 2017). Concerning the study at large: In an earlier analysis of approximately 500 of the donors, around 300 Gb of sequence data and 117 million unique TCR beta sequences from roughly 200 million T cells were reported. About 300 gigabases of sequencing data and around 80 million unique TCR sequences made up an early release that covered nearly 650 HLA-typed donors. The genetic ancestry cluster associated with self-reported Caucasian donors included 81% of the 398 genotyped donors. The aim of the study was to test whether cataloging public T cell receptors could identify signatures of past pathogen exposure. The study profiled the T cell repertoires of some 610 subjects by immunosequencing and related them to cytomegalovirus serostatus. Along with the approximately 700-subject first cohort, a separate validation cohort of over a hundred different subjects was used. The study combined high-throughput TCR immunosequencing, statistical association of individual TCRs with disease status, and machine learning to predict cytomegalovirus infection status. In a later analysis, previously published TCR beta repertoires from roughly 710 donors were re-analyzed and high-resolution HLA genotyping was added so that TCR occurrence patterns could be studied. Rather than using new phenotypic data, the later analysis identified candidate immune exposures from TCR beta sequences and from how often those sequences occurred across donors. An earlier analysis of approximately 630 of the donors applied high-throughput TCR beta sequencing to assess whether each TCR beta V gene segment acted as functional or pseudogenic. Donor age, sex, ethnicity and CMV serostatus were compiled alongside the repertoire data. Genome-wide SNP genotypes for about 60% of the 666 donors were used in a later genetic analysis, which treated that subset as a discovery cohort. All discovery cohort repertoires had been generated on a single sequencing platform. Both class I and class II loci were covered by HLA typing, at four-digit resolution. Typing coverage varied by locus: roughly 620-640 donors for A, B, C, DRB1 and DQB1; approximately 560 for DQA1; approximately 570 for DPA1; approximately 490 for DPB1. Roughly 5 DR-DQ haplotypes were handled as single units for association and clustering, since linkage in the cohort was strong. Among approximately 370 genotyped donors of the cohort, an average of around 220,000 unique TCR beta nucleotide sequences was sequenced per donor, of which about 20% were non-productive. General findings and caveats noted by the study authors: It was suggested by the authors that the approach could potentially be generalized to other disease states and immunological phenotypes. An earlier analysis of approximately 540 of the donors showed that most TCR beta V segments appeared in productive rearrangements either about 90% or about 30% of the time, which broadly matched IMGT annotations. The classifier was reported to diagnose cytomegalovirus status with high specificity and sensitivity in both the original cohort and the validation cohort. A later analysis reported that several top co-occurrence clusters appeared linked to parvovirus B19, influenza, CMV and Epstein-Barr virus. In vitro tests confirmed that a few of the cytomegalovirus-associated TCR beta chains recognize cytomegalovirus antigens. Compared with equally common non-associated chains, HLA-associated TCR beta chains in a later analysis were more clonally expanded and had lower generation probabilities. Assigning TCR associations to individual alleles was difficult when HLA alleles, especially DR and DQ, strongly co-occurred. The earlier analysis of approximately 590 of the donors excluded approximately 17 rarely observed V segments, including chromosome 9 orphons, because counts were too low. In a later analysis, TCR association rates were found to vary across HLA loci, with the most associated TCRs seen for DRB1 alleles and the fewest for HLA-C alleles. The 87-base-pair reads could not distinguish some IMGT-functional V segments, including TRBV6-2 and TRBV6-3, so those segments were excluded. Sequencing depth was assumed to be roughly uniform across donors in the presence/absence analyses, though that assumption may not hold. Immune exposure information for the cohort was limited to CMV serostatus. A further reported finding was that TCR beta sequences accurately predicted the HLA-A and HLA-B alleles for most subjects in the first cohort. In a later analysis, some 18,000 TCR beta sequences were associated with specific HLA alleles at a false discovery rate of 0.05. Across donors, most TCR sequences were observed very rarely, whereas some public TCRs were present in many individuals. V-gene and J-gene trimming of TCR beta chains was associated with a missense DCLRE1C variant in a later genetic analysis, and the association was replicated in an independent cohort. Most CMV-associated TCR beta chains appeared to be HLA-restricted in a later analysis, and the HLA associations seemed to be driven largely by CMV exposure. Only TCR beta chains were sequenced in this cohort, and the absence of alpha or paired-chain data limited detectable features. Compared with the approximately 670-donor mean, donors in an Asian-associated ancestry cluster had fewer N-insertions in productive TCRs, according to a later genetic analysis. HLA typing was unavailable for some donors at each locus, so association tests used only the typed subset. Correlated functional status among segregating V segments might be attributable to linkage disequilibrium, but an unknown experimental factor could not be ruled out. A cluster of highly shared sequence variants was judged likely to be a technical artifact of the sequencing pipeline. A total of fewer than 200 TCR beta chains were listed by the study as associated with cytomegalovirus.

The germline V gene encodes CDR1 MNHEY and CDR2 SVGAGI. Counted from cysteine to phenylalanine, this CDR3 has 14 amino acids. CDR3 DNA is the only sequence kept; it has 42 bases, read in frame from the first base. The junction shows trimming of 2 bases on V and 4 bases on J, plus 10 bases between the germline ends. In total, 630 or so healthy bone marrow donors made up the cohort. Cohort members were all nominally healthy when sampled, although unrecorded immune exposures were likely present. The donor was CMV seronegative and was included in the group of around 320 seronegative cohort members. A peripheral blood sample was provided by each donor, and peripheral blood mononuclear cells were used for TCR beta sequencing. The Qiagen DNeasy Blood Extraction Kit was used to extract genomic DNA from the blood cell samples. The method was the immunoSEQ multiplex PCR assay. A mixture of 60 forward primers for TCR Vbeta segments and 13 reverse primers for TCR Jbeta segments was used in the multiplex PCR. A multiplex PCR assay on genomic DNA amplified the CDR3 region of rearranged TCR beta genes. The amplified TCR beta libraries were sequenced on the Illumina HiSeq System as 87-base-pair reads. The study's processing was this. A later analysis tallied 75 million to 95 million unique TCR beta chains across the approximately 670 repertoires, and some 10 million of those chains were shared by two or more donors. Raw reads were error-corrected and collapsed into unique sequences by a nearest-neighbor algorithm in which closely related sequences were merged to remove PCR and sequencing errors. CDR3 sequences were aligned to IMGT reference sequences to assign V, D and J gene segments. For a sequence to be retained, at least a six-nucleotide match to both a V gene segment and a J gene segment was required. Rearrangements were called productive when the CDR3 lacked stop codons and stayed in frame with V and J; all others were non-productive. CDR3 was defined according to IMGT convention as the region running from the second conserved V-encoded cysteine to the conserved J-encoded phenylalanine. The earlier analysis of 587 of the donors excluded any sequence lacking an unambiguous match to a single V gene segment. An earlier analysis of a few hundred of the donors called V segments functional above 56.7% productive rearrangements and segregating when the between-donor standard deviation exceeded 5%. A statistical classification framework was built for diagnosing cytomegalovirus status from the catalog of TCR beta chain sequences. In a later analysis, V and J genes were assigned by comparing TCR nucleotide sequences against IMGT/GENE-DB human TR gene sequences. The TCRdist pipeline was used in a later analysis to assign CDR3 sequences and most-parsimonious VDJ recombination scenarios. In a later analysis, each TCR beta chain was defined by its CDR3 amino acid sequence together with its V-gene family, and reads without a unique V-gene family were excluded. In a later analysis, a few hundred highly shared, low-generation-probability nucleotide sequences were removed to address suspected cross-contamination and a sequencing artifact. In a later analysis, a clonal expansion index for each public chain was calculated from normalized within-repertoire ranks of inferred template counts. Generation probabilities in a later analysis came from a VDJ recombination model fitted to out-of-frame rearrangements, and those results were checked against IGoR. Hypergeometric tests were used in a later analysis to score TCR-TCR, TCR-HLA and TCR-CMV co-occurrence, with a repertoire-size bias correction applied to the TCR pairs. A later analysis estimated false discovery rates by permuting HLA or CMV assignments 20 times. In a later analysis, co-occurring TCRs were grouped using DBSCAN, and TCRdist sequence similarity was added for clustering within HLA-allele-positive subsets. Co-occurrence clustering excluded repertoires with fewer than 30,000 or more than 120,000 public chains, plus five with anomalous nucleotide sharing. TCRdb's version of the immuneACCESS table is confined to in-frame rearrangements and falls short of the full clone set. An unresolved V gene accounts for under half of the shortfall where checked; the remainder is of unknown origin. The DNA was the basis for D and trimming; V, J and clone size are from that table. Present in this sample are roughly 140,000 clones, about 80% of which were seen just once. The ten largest clonotypes hold over 0.6% of the sample.

This sequence was found in a male donor in good health and CMV-seronegative. The rearranged segments are TRBV6-5 and TRBJ2-3; perhaps TRBD2 is the D gene, with 7 bases matching. Sequencing input: PBMCs. At the DNA level, the sequence is TGTGCCAGCAGTTACGGAGGGGGGGCAGATACGCAGTATTTT. It translates as CASSYGGGADTQYF.